The 30 T cell receptor beta chains given below trace back to one sample, sequenced in a study of T cells in narcolepsy. The data were produced by immunoSEQ multiplex PCR, yet TCRdb's version contains in-frame clones alone and is incomplete. The table lists 35,000 or so clones, roughly 84% of them singletons. The sequenced sample was CD45RA- memory CD4+ T cells from PBMCs. These receptors came from a human donor with narcolepsy.

This chain uses TRBV11-3 with TRBJ1-2, with D possibly TRBD1 on 6 matching bases. CDR1 and CDR2 (germline): SGHNT, YENEEA. V lost 0 bases, J lost 3 bases, and 11 bases lay in between. The CDR3 runs to 15 residues. The CDR3 here is CASSLDRGGHYGYTF. For the CDR3, the DNA is TGTGCCAGCAGCTTAGACCGGGGGGGGCACTATGGCTACACCTTC. The variable domain in full, with the rest retrieved from reference TRBV11-3 and TRBJ1-2, is EAGVVQSPRYKIIEKKQPVAFWCNPISGHNTLYWYLQNLGQGPELLIRYENEEAVDDSQLPKDRFSAERLKGVDSTLKIQPAELGDSAVYLCASSLDRGGHYGYTFGSGTRLTVV.

This clone was observed a single time. The V gene is TRBV4-2, the J gene TRBJ2-7; no clear D. V lost 0 bases, J lost 0 bases, and 12 bases lay in between. The CDR3 is 16 amino acids. The V gene's germline CDR1 is LGHNA and CDR2 YNFKEQ. CDR3 region: CASSQDGSTGSYEQYF. The CDR3 region has the DNA TGTGCCAGCAGCCAAGATGGGTCGACGGGCTCCTACGAGCAGTACTTC.

The chain is built from TRBV2 and TRBJ2-7; 8 positions agree with TRBD1. V dropped 5 bases and J dropped 5; count of bases not matched to a gene: 14. The length of the CDR3 is 16 residues. Germline V gene lookup returns CDR1 SNHLY and CDR2 FYNNEI. The DNA for the CDR3 is TGTGCCAGCAGTCCATGGACAGGGATAAATCCAAACGAGCAGTACTTC. Its translation is CASSPWTGINPNEQYF.

This clone was seen once. V is TRBV4-2 and J is TRBJ2-5; 13 nucleotides agree with TRBD2. The CDR3 contains 16 residues. Germline CDR1 is LGHNA and CDR2 is YNFKEQ. V dropped 4 bases and J dropped 2; count of bases not matched to a gene: 4. CDR3 bases: TGTGCCAGCAGCCTTGGGACTAGCGGGAATCAAGAGACCCAGTACTTC. Amino acid sequence: CASSLGTSGNQETQYF.

V usage is TRBV6-1 and J usage is TRBJ1-6; D gene uncertain. Per the germline V gene, CDR1 is MNHNS and CDR2 is SASEGT. V was clipped by 5 bases and J by 7 bases, with 12 bases between them. The CDR3 contains 14 residues. The CDR3 DNA is TGTGCCAGCAGTTTAGACGGCCACAATTCACCCCTCCACTTT. This gives the protein CASSLDGHNSPLHF.

This clone has more than one count but fewer than ten. The chain carries TRBV7-9 and TRBJ1-1; 9 bases map to TRBD1. From germline, CDR1 is SEHNR and CDR2 FQNEAQ (reference sequence). The CDR3 consists of 15 residues. J gave up 3 bases and V 5 bases, and 7 bases lay outside the gene matches. CDR3 amino acids: CASSPGQGGYTEAFF. CDR3 DNA: TGTGCCAGCAGCCCGGGACAGGGAGGATACACTGAAGCTTTCTTT.

The chain links TRBV6-4 to TRBJ2-2; a weak D match, TRBD1 (6 bases). CDR1 and CDR2 from the germline V gene are MRHNA and SNTAGT. The CDR3 is 16 residues long. V lost 7 bases and J lost 4, with 19 bases in between. For the CDR3, the DNA is TGTGCCAGCAAGGAACCCCAAAGGGGGATCACCGGGGAGCTGTTTTTT. It encodes CASKEPQRGITGELFF.

CDR3 amino acids: CASSPQSGTGELFF. CDR3 nucleotide sequence: TGTGCCAGCAGCCCACAGTCCGGGACCGGGGAGCTGTTTTTT. The chain joins TRBV7-9 to TRBJ2-2; no definite D call. Germline lookup yields CDR1 SEHNR and CDR2 FQNEAQ (reference sequence). Trimming took off 5 bases at V and 5 bases at J, with 12 bases between the two ends. The CDR3 totals 14 residues.

The rearrangement links TRBV28 to TRBJ2-7; D could derive from TRBD1 or TRBD2 (5 bases each). This CDR3 region has 16 residues. Germline V gene sequence: CDR1 MDHEN, CDR2 SYDVKM. The ends were cut back, 5 bases at V and 1 base at J, with 18 bases in the middle. The CDR3 nucleotides are TGTGCCAGCAGTCCAACCCTCGGGACGGATTCCTACGAGCAGTACTTC. Protein: CASSPTLGTDSYEQYF.

The chain employs TRBV7-8 and TRBJ1-1; 7 bases match TRBD1. Germline V lookup: CDR1 SGHVS, CDR2 FQNEAQ. The CDR3 runs 14 residues. V gave up 0 bases and J gave up 7 bases; unmatched junction bases: 5. CDR3 bases: TGTGCCAGCAGCTTAGCGGGACAGCCTTATGAAGCTTTCTTT. Residues: CASSLAGQPYEAFF.

This chain connects TRBV19 to TRBJ2-3; 12 bases are shared with TRBD2. V dropped 6 bases and J dropped 0; count of bases not matched to a gene: 10. CDR1 is LNHDA, CDR2 SQIVND, per germline (reference sequence). The CDR3 extends over 18 amino acids. CDR3 amino acids: CASRPLTSGGSSTDTQYF. CDR3 nucleotide sequence: TGTGCCAGTAGACCCCTGACTAGCGGGGGTTCTAGCACAGATACGCAGTATTTT.

The chain links TRBV6-5 to TRBJ1-3; D not resolved. Germline-derived CDR1 and CDR2 are MNHEY and SVGAGI. This CDR3 region has 15 residues. Between the trimmed V and J ends, which lost 7 bases and 0 bases, there was a span of 13 bases. The CDR3 reads CASTRSSLSGNTIYF. CDR3 in DNA: TGTGCCAGCACCAGGTCCTCGCTCTCTGGAAACACCATATATTTT.

The gene calls are TRBV7-2 and TRBJ2-2; D remains ambiguous. The CDR3 loop spans 13 amino acids. Germline assignment: CDR1 SGHTA and CDR2 FQGNSA. V lost 2 bases, J lost 6 bases, and 7 bases lay in between. CDR3 loop: CASSLSQAGELFF. The CDR3 DNA reads TGTGCCAGCAGCTTATCCCAGGCCGGGGAGCTGTTTTTT. Using reference TRBV7-2 and TRBJ2-2 for the parts outside the CDR3, the full variable domain is GAGVSQSPSNKVTEKGKDVELRCDPISGHTALYWYRQSLGQGLEFLIYFQGNSAPDKSGLPSDRFSAERTGGSVSTLTIQRTQQEDSAVYLCASSLSQAGELFFGEGSRLTVL.

Turning to this clone: The junction differs from germline at one of its ends, possibly a read error. The chain links TRBV19 to TRBJ1-1; 10 positions match TRBD1. Germline CDR1 is LNHDA and CDR2 is SQIVND (reference sequence). The CDR3 runs 17 residues. The CDR3 bases are TGTGCCAGTAGTACTCCAAAAACCGGGACAGGGGTACCTGAAACTTTCTTT. Amino acid sequence: CASSTPKTGTGVPETFF.

About this clone: Sequence at one end of the junction differs from germline and may be a read error. J is TRBJ2-2 and V is TRBV14; no definite D call. CDR3 length: 14 residues. Germline V gene lookup returns CDR1 SGHDN and CDR2 FVKESK. CDR3 residues: CAGSLRRDTGELFF. Here the CDR3 DNA reads TGTGCCGGCAGCCTTCGACGGGACACCGGGGAGCTGTTTTTT.

The rearrangement joins TRBV29-1 to TRBJ2-3; 9 nucleotides match TRBD2. The germline V gene has CDR1 SQVTM and CDR2 ANQGSEA. With 4 bases clipped from V and 2 bases from J, the junction kept 4 bases outside the gene matches. The CDR3 runs 14 residues. This chain's CDR3 is CSVVLAGTTDTQYF. Written as DNA, the CDR3 is TGCAGCGTTGTCCTAGCGGGGACCACAGATACGCAGTATTTT.

This chain links TRBV2 with TRBJ1-2, with D hard to call. CDR1 and CDR2 (germline): SNHLY, FYNNEI. CDR3 length equals 13 residues. The V end was cut by 7 bases, the J end by 2 bases, with 11 bases between. The DNA for the CDR3 is TGTGCCAGCATGCGAGAGACCAACTATGGCTACACCTTC. Its translation is CASMRETNYGYTF.

This clone showed up just a few times. V usage is TRBV2 and J usage is TRBJ2-5; 7 bases agree with TRBD2. J lost 6 bases, V lost 10 bases, and 11 bases had no gene match. CDR1 and CDR2 from the germline V gene are SNHLY and FYNNEI. CDR3 length: 13 amino acids. CDR3 loop: CATTTSIGQTQYF. The CDR3 DNA reads as TGTGCCACGACGACTAGCATCGGACAGACCCAGTACTTC.

The CDR3 nucleotides read TGTGCCAGCAGTCAGGGGTTTGGTGAAAAACTGTTTTTT. Protein sequence: CASSQGFGEKLFF. The rearrangement links TRBV6-5 to TRBJ1-4; D might be TRBD1 (6 bases). The V gene's germline CDR1 is MNHEY and CDR2 SVGAGI. This CDR3 has 13 amino acids. V lost 5 bases, J lost 7 bases, and 11 bases lay in between.

CDR3 coding DNA: TGTGCCAGCGTCGACAGGGGCGGTGGCTACACCTTC. As protein: CASVDRGGGYTF. This sequence joins TRBV6-5 and TRBJ1-2; 8 nucleotides match TRBD1. The germline gives CDR1 MNHEY, CDR2 SVGAGI. The CDR3 totals 12 residues. V lost 8 bases to trimming and J lost 7 bases; unmatched junction nucleotides: 6.

The J gene is TRBJ1-2, the V gene TRBV5-4; D gene uncertain. The CDR3 has 11 residues. CDR1 SGHNT and CDR2 YYREEE come from the germline V gene (reference sequence). V was pared by 0 bases and J by 6 bases, with 3 bases between. The CDR3 DNA follows: TGTGCCAGCAGCTTGGGGAATGGCTACACCTTC. The encoded protein is CASSLGNGYTF.

V and J are TRBV28 and TRBJ1-1; D is ambiguous. Germline V lookup: CDR1 MDHEN, CDR2 SYDVKM. V shed 3 bases and J shed 10 bases, with 15 bases lying between them. This CDR3 comprises 13 residues. The chain's CDR3 is CASSLGLSGSAFF. CDR3 DNA sequence: TGTGCCAGCAGTTTGGGCCTAAGTGGCTCAGCTTTCTTT.

The chain couples TRBV10-3 to TRBJ2-7, with D possibly TRBD1 on 5 matching bases. Between the trimmed V and J ends, which lost 7 bases and 0 bases, there was a span of 7 bases. The CDR3 covers 12 residues. Germline V gene data show CDR1 as ENHRY and CDR2 as SYGVKD. The CDR3 loop is CAITDNSYEQYF. CDR3 nucleotide sequence: TGTGCCATCACGGACAACTCCTACGAGCAGTACTTC.

The rearrangement links TRBV11-2 to TRBJ2-7; 10 bases align to TRBD1. Trimming at V came to 1 base and at J to 2 bases, leaving 2 bases not matched to a gene. The CDR3 loop spans 15 amino acids. CDR1 and CDR2 (germline): SGHAT, FQNNGV. For the CDR3, the DNA is TGTGCCAGCAGCTTAGTCGACAGGGGGCCCTACGAGCAGTACTTC. Protein: CASSLVDRGPYEQYF.

This chain links TRBV5-4 with TRBJ1-2; the D is unclear. Trimming left V 0 bases short and J 5 bases short, with 2 bases between. This CDR3 contains 11 residues. Germline lookup yields CDR1 SGHNT and CDR2 YYREEE (reference sequence). The CDR3 bases are TGTGCCAGCAGCTTGGAGTATGGCTACACCTTC. It specifies CASSLEYGYTF.

This chain connects TRBV6-1 to TRBJ2-2; a possible D gene is TRBD2 (5 bases). The V end was cut by 4 bases, the J end by 5 bases, with 8 bases between. The germline CDR1 and CDR2 sequences are MNHNS and SASEGT. The length of the CDR3 is 13 residues. CDR3 loop: CASSVSGTGELFF. The CDR3 DNA follows: TGTGCCAGCAGTGTGTCGGGGACCGGGGAGCTGTTTTTT.

The sample holds one count of this clone. The J gene is TRBJ1-2, the V gene TRBV18; no reliable D call. V shed 4 bases and J shed 0 bases, with 12 bases lying between them. The CDR3 is 15 amino acids. Germline V gene data show CDR1 as KGHSH and CDR2 as LQKENI. The CDR3 DNA follows: TGTGCCAGCTCACTACAACCCGAAACTAACTATGGCTACACCTTC. It translates to CASSLQPETNYGYTF. Drawing the rest from reference TRBV18 and TRBJ1-2, the complete variable domain is NAGVMQNPRHLVRRRGQEARLRCSPMKGHSHVYWYRQLPEEGLKFMVYLQKENIIDESGMPKERFSAEFPKEGPSILRIQQVVRGDSAAYFCASSLQPETNYGYTFGSGTRLTVV.

The rearrangement uses TRBV19 and TRBJ1-1; the D gene is possibly TRBD1 (6 bases). Germline V gives CDR1 LNHDA, CDR2 SQIVND (reference sequence). The V and J ends lost 6 bases and 0 bases respectively, with 14 bases between them. The CDR3 loop spans 15 amino acids. CDR3 protein: CASSHLGGLNTEAFF. The CDR3 DNA reads as TGTGCCAGTAGCCACTTAGGGGGTTTGAACACTGAAGCTTTCTTT.

The genes are TRBV2 and TRBJ1-2, with 7 nucleotides matching TRBD1. Germline trimming cut 7 bases from V and 4 bases from J; bases unmatched to any gene: 9. The CDR3 sequence is 14 residues long. CDR1 and CDR2 (germline): SNHLY, FYNNEI. CDR3 DNA: TGTGCCAGCACCCGGGGGGCAGGGGGCTATGGCTACACCTTC. Residues: CASTRGAGGYGYTF.

The chain carries TRBV28 and TRBJ2-7, with 7 bases matching TRBD2. The length of the CDR3 is 13 residues. Germline V gives CDR1 MDHEN, CDR2 SYDVKM. J lost 2 bases, V lost 8 bases, and 6 bases had no gene match. The CDR3 sequence is CASQQAGAYEQYF. The CDR3 nucleotides are TGTGCCAGCCAACAGGCGGGGGCCTACGAGCAGTACTTC.